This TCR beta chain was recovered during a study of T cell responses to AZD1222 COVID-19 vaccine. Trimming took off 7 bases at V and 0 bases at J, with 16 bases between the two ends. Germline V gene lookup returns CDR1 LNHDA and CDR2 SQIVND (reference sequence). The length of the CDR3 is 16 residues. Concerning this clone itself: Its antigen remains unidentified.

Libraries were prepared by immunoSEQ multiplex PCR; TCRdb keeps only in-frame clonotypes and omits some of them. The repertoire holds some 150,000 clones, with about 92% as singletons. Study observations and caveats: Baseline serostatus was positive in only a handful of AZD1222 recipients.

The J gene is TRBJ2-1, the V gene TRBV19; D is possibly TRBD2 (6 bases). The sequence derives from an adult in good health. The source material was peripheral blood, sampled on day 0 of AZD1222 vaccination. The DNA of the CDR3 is TGTGCCAGTATCCCCGGAGGGTGGGTCTCCTACAATGAGCAGTTCTTC. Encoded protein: CASIPGGWVSYNEQFF.